The clone carrying this TCR beta chain was seen once. These data originate in a study of cytomegalovirus exposure and HLA in healthy donors. Study-wide background: Later, an analysis reported that the 95 to 150 validation repertoires had used the same platform as the approximately 600 first-cohort repertoires.

The protocol was immunoSEQ multiplex PCR, while the TCRdb copy is restricted to in-frame clones and leaves out a portion. The data hold some 330,000 clones, with roughly 89% observed a single time. The V segment lost 7 bases and the J segment 4 bases; nucleotides outside the gene matches: 8. Germline V gene sequence: CDR1 MNHEY, CDR2 SVGAGI. The CDR3 totals 15 residues. This chain connects TRBV6-5 to TRBJ2-5; 11 nucleotides match TRBD2. This sequence was found in a woman aged 18-29 years in good health and CMV-seronegative. Sequencing was carried out using PBMCs. The DNA for the CDR3 is TGTGCCAGCAATCGGGAAGGACTAGCGGGAGAGACCCAGTACTTC. Residues: CASNREGLAGETQYF.